These 22 T cell receptor beta chains originate from one sample sequenced in a study of blood T cell repertoires in COVID-19. TCRdb keeps only in-frame clones here, not all; method: immunoSEQ multiplex PCR. The sample shows about 270,000 clones, just under 90% of them seen only once. Material for sequencing was PBMCs or T cells enriched from blood (not recorded which). These TCRs come from a woman aged 30 to 39 with acute COVID-19.

V gene TRBV7-3 combines with J gene TRBJ2-2; 14 bases agree with TRBD2. After removal of 0 bases from V and 5 bases from J, the junction contained 5 bases not matched to a gene. The CDR3 runs 18 residues. CDR1 and CDR2 (germline): SGHTA, FQGTGA. The DNA for the CDR3 is TGTGCCAGCAGCTTAACGGCGGGACTAGCGGGAGTTACCGGGGAGCTGTTTTTT. This sequence encodes CASSLTAGLAGVTGELFF.

V usage is TRBV2 and J usage is TRBJ1-5, with 8 bases that match TRBD1. Germline values: CDR1 SNHLY, CDR2 FYNNEI. This CDR3 contains 17 residues. V lost 7 bases and J lost 3; bases outside the gene matches: 14. This CDR3 reads CASTTAPDREFNQPQHF. Here the CDR3 DNA reads TGTGCCAGCACCACGGCCCCGGACAGGGAGTTCAATCAGCCCCAGCATTTT.

J is TRBJ1-4 and V is TRBV30; TRBD1 matches at 8 bases. Germline-derived CDR1 and CDR2 are GTSNPN and SVGIG (reference sequence). The CDR3 consists of 16 residues. V lost 3 bases and J lost 2; bases outside the gene matches: 8. CDR3 in DNA: TGTGCCTGGAGCCAGGGGGCGAGTTCGACTAATGAAAAACTGTTTTTT. Translation: CAWSQGASSTNEKLFF.

V is TRBV19 and J is TRBJ1-2; 9 nucleotides match TRBD1. J was trimmed by 4 bases and V by 6 bases; bases with no gene match: 6. The CDR3 length is 14 residues. Germline assignment: CDR1 LNHDA and CDR2 SQIVND (reference sequence). CDR3 residues: CASRQPTGGYGYTF. The CDR3 coding sequence is TGTGCCAGTAGGCAACCGACAGGGGGCTATGGCTACACCTTC.

The rearrangement joins TRBV4-2 to TRBJ2-1, with TRBD2 matching over 10 bases. There are 16 residues in the CDR3. Germline values: CDR1 LGHNA, CDR2 YNFKEQ. V dropped 0 bases and J dropped 2; count of bases not matched to a gene: 1. The CDR3 reads CASSQEGLAAYNEQFF. The DNA of the CDR3 is TGTGCCAGCAGCCAAGAAGGACTAGCGGCCTACAATGAGCAGTTCTTC.

V is TRBV6-1 and J is TRBJ2-3, with a weak D call TRBD1 (8 bases). Trimming left V 3 bases short and J 4 bases short, with 20 bases between. The CDR3 consists of 17 residues. Per the germline V gene, CDR1 is MNHNS and CDR2 is SASEGT. CDR3 sequence (DNA): TGTGCCAGCAGTGAGAAGACAGGGGAGGGTCCTGCAGATACGCAGTATTTT. Translation: CASSEKTGEGPADTQYF.

The chain carries TRBV28 and TRBJ2-3; 11 bases line up with TRBD2. V gave up 5 bases and J gave up 5 bases; unmatched junction bases: 9. The CDR3 extends over 16 amino acids. CDR1 and CDR2 (germline): MDHEN, SYDVKM. The CDR3 region has the DNA TGTGCCAGCAGTCCGGGACTAGCGGTATCGCAAGATACGCAGTATTTT. Translated: CASSPGLAVSQDTQYF. The complete variable domain, with remaining parts taken from reference TRBV28 and TRBJ2-3, reads DVKVTQSSRYLVKRTGEKVFLECVQDMDHENMFWYRQDPGLGLRLIYFSYDVKMKEKGDIPEGYSVSREKKERFSLILESASTNQTSMYLCASSPGLAVSQDTQYFGPGTRLTVL.

The count of this clone is one. The rearrangement uses TRBV4-1 and TRBJ1-4; D is unclear. V shed 0 bases and J shed 7 bases, with 6 bases lying between them. The V gene's germline CDR1 is MGHRA and CDR2 YSYEKL. The CDR3 has 13 residues. The CDR3 DNA reads as TGCGCCAGCAGCCAAGACTCGGGTGAAAAACTGTTTTTT. The encoded protein is CASSQDSGEKLFF.

V is TRBV4-2 and J is TRBJ1-2; weak D call: TRBD1 (6 bases). Germline-derived CDR1 and CDR2 are LGHNA and YNFKEQ. The V and J ends lost 0 bases and 1 base respectively, with 12 bases between them. The CDR3 consists of 16 residues. CDR3 sequence reads: CASSQEIPGHNYGYTF. CDR3 nucleotide sequence: TGTGCCAGCAGCCAAGAGATCCCGGGACATAACTATGGCTACACCTTC.

The chain carries TRBV27 and TRBJ2-1, with D tentatively TRBD2 (5 bases). V gave up 3 bases and J gave up 7 bases, with 10 bases separating them. The germline V gene has CDR1 MNHEY and CDR2 SMNVEV (reference sequence). The CDR3 consists of 13 residues. The CDR3 DNA follows: TGTGCCAGCAGTTTCGGACTTGGAAATGAGCAGTTCTTC. It encodes CASSFGLGNEQFF.

The chain is built from TRBV7-8 and TRBJ1-1; D is uncertain. CDR1 is SGHVS, CDR2 FQNEAQ, per germline. This CDR3 contains 13 residues. The germline V and J ends were trimmed by 1 base and 7 bases, with 10 bases remaining between them. This CDR3 is CASSLDRGGEAFF. Written as DNA, the CDR3 is TGTGCCAGCAGCTTAGATCGAGGCGGTGAAGCTTTCTTT.

The gene calls are TRBV5-6 and TRBJ2-5, with a weak D call TRBD2 (6 bases). The CDR3 runs to 15 residues. Germline CDR1 reads SGHDT; CDR2 reads YYEEEE. Between the trimmed V and J ends, which lost 0 bases and 1 base, there was a span of 10 bases. CDR3 loop: CASSLGFSGQETQYF. DNA of the CDR3: TGTGCCAGCAGCTTGGGTTTTAGCGGCCAAGAGACCCAGTACTTC.

The V call is TRBV28, the J call TRBJ2-7, with D maybe TRBD2 (6 bases). CDR1 MDHEN and CDR2 SYDVKM come from the germline V gene. This CDR3 contains 16 residues. The germline V and J ends were trimmed by 3 bases and 3 bases, with 18 bases remaining between them. This chain's CDR3 is CASSFGGKGPFYEQYF. The CDR3 DNA reads TGTGCCAGCAGTTTCGGGGGAAAGGGTCCATTCTACGAGCAGTACTTC.

The V call is TRBV28, the J call TRBJ1-6, with D perhaps TRBD1 (5 bases). Trimming shortened V by 4 bases and J by 15 bases, and 19 bases separated the two germline ends. CDR1 is MDHEN, CDR2 SYDVKM, per germline. This CDR3 has 14 amino acids. CDR3 amino acids: CASSSPGLMEGLHF. The CDR3 region has the DNA TGTGCCAGCAGTTCGCCGGGACTGATGGAGGGCCTCCACTTT.

J is TRBJ2-1 and V is TRBV7-3, with 9 nucleotides matching TRBD1. This CDR3 spans 15 amino acids. The germline V gene encodes CDR1 SGHTA and CDR2 FQGTGA. V shed 5 bases and J 4 bases; nucleotides not matched to a gene: 6. CDR3 sequence: CASSRGTGSYNEQFF. The CDR3 DNA reads as TGTGCCAGCAGCCGCGGGACAGGGAGTTACAATGAGCAGTTCTTC. The full variable domain, rest sourced from reference TRBV7-3 and TRBJ2-1, is GAGVSQTPSNKVTEKGKYVELRCDPISGHTALYWYRQSLGQGPEFLIYFQGTGAADDSGLPNDRFFAVRPEGSVSTLKIQRTERGDSAVYLCASSRGTGSYNEQFFGPGTRLTVL.

This chain links TRBV18 with TRBJ1-3, with a possible D match to TRBD1 (5 bases). This CDR3 comprises 16 residues. Germline loops: CDR1 KGHSH, CDR2 LQKENI. Between the trimmed V and J ends, which lost 4 bases and 0 bases, there was a span of 13 bases. In DNA form, the CDR3 reads TGTGCCAGCTCACTCAATGATCAGGGCTCTGGAAACACCATATATTTT. Its protein product is CASSLNDQGSGNTIYF.

This chain links TRBV18 with TRBJ2-7, with 14 bases lining up with TRBD2. The CDR3 sequence is 15 residues long. J gave up 6 bases and V 3 bases, and 4 bases lay outside the gene matches. Germline V gene sequence: CDR1 KGHSH, CDR2 LQKENI. Here the CDR3 DNA reads TGTGCCAGCTCACCGGGACTAGCGGGAGAAGTCGAGCAGTACTTC. Its translation is CASSPGLAGEVEQYF.

The V call is TRBV9, the J call TRBJ2-7, with 10 bases matching TRBD2. J gave up 9 bases and V 0 bases, and 3 bases lay outside the gene matches. The CDR3 is 13 amino acids. Germline V gene data show CDR1 as SGDLS and CDR2 as YYNGEE. The CDR3 sequence is CASSVDTSGVQYF. The DNA for the CDR3 is TGTGCCAGCAGCGTAGATACTAGCGGGGTGCAGTACTTC.

This clone is a singleton in its sample. The genes are TRBV28 and TRBJ2-1, with 8 nucleotides matching TRBD2. V shed 5 bases, J shed 8 bases, and the junction held 14 bases outside the gene matches. The germline V gene encodes CDR1 MDHEN and CDR2 SYDVKM. The CDR3 totals 16 residues. The CDR3 reads CASSPLTAGVFYEQFF. The CDR3 DNA follows: TGTGCCAGCAGTCCCCTCACAGCGGGAGTTTTCTATGAGCAGTTCTTC.

With regard to this clone: Germline is not matched at one junction end, which may reflect a read error. The chain is built from TRBV6-5 and TRBJ1-1, with a tentative D call TRBD1 (5 bases). This CDR3 comprises 14 residues. CDR1 and CDR2 from the germline V gene are MNHEY and SVGAGI. CDR3 in DNA: TGTGCCAGCAGTTGGGCCCCAGGGAACGCTGAAGCTTTCTTT. It yields the protein CASSWAPGNAEAFF.

The chain uses TRBV6-5 and TRBJ1-1; D uncertain. The CDR3 extends over 13 amino acids. CDR1 is MNHEY and CDR2 is SVGAGI in the germline V gene. V was pared by 5 bases and J by 0 bases, with 7 bases between. The CDR3 DNA reads TGTGCCAGCAGTCCCCAGATGAACACTGAAGCTTTCTTT. This encodes CASSPQMNTEAFF.

The chain combines TRBV6-5 with TRBJ2-7; 10 bases line up with TRBD1. The V and J ends lost 6 bases and 1 base, in that order; junction bases with no gene match: 3. This CDR3 spans 14 amino acids. Germline lookup yields CDR1 MNHEY and CDR2 SVGAGI. The CDR3 is CASRMGQGSYEQYF. DNA of the CDR3: TGTGCCAGCAGGATGGGACAGGGGTCCTACGAGCAGTACTTC.